Shown below are 17 T cell receptor beta chains from a single sample sequenced in a study of T cell responses to AZD1222 COVID-19 vaccine. Profiled with immunoSEQ multiplex PCR; TCRdb holds only in-frame clones, not every one. Among more than 35,000 clones listed, 83% were seen once. The sequences come from peripheral blood, collected on day 0 of AZD1222 vaccination. These receptor sequences come from an adult in good health.

V gene TRBV2 combines with J gene TRBJ2-2, with 8 bases matching TRBD2. The CDR3 spans 14 residues. Germline lookup yields CDR1 SNHLY and CDR2 FYNNEI. J was trimmed by 8 bases and V by 5 bases; bases with no gene match: 7. Written as DNA, the CDR3 is TGTGCCAGCAGTTGGACTAGCCGAGGGGGGGAGCTGTTTTTT. It specifies CASSWTSRGGELFF. The full variable domain, rest sourced from reference TRBV2 and TRBJ2-2, is EPEVTQTPSHQVTQMGQEVILRCVPISNHLYFYWYRQILGQKVEFLVSFYNNEISEKSEIFDDQFSVERPDGSNFTLKIRSTKLEDSAMYFCASSWTSRGGELFFGEGSRLTVL.

This chain links TRBV6-2 or TRBV6-3 with TRBJ1-6; 9 bases are shared with TRBD1. CDR3 length: 16 amino acids. Germline V gene data show CDR1 as MNHEY and CDR2 as SVGEGT. V lost 4 bases to trimming and J lost 0 bases; unmatched junction nucleotides: 1. The CDR3 DNA follows: TGTGCCAGCAGTTGGGACAGGGCCTCCTATAATTCACCCCTCCACTTT. Its protein product is CASSWDRASYNSPLHF.

The chain is built from TRBV11-3 and TRBJ2-1, with 10 bases fitting TRBD1. The germline CDR1 and CDR2 sequences are SGHNT and YENEEA. V was pared by 5 bases and J by 7 bases, with 8 bases of the junction left unmatched. The CDR3 is made up of 15 amino acids. CDR3 sequence (DNA): TGTGCCAGCAGCCCCCGACAGGGGGCAGGGAATGAGCAGTTCTTC. It yields the protein CASSPRQGAGNEQFF.

CDR3 sequence: CASSFKAGVGEQYF. CDR3 nucleotides: TGTGCCAGCAGTTTCAAAGCGGGAGTAGGGGAGCAGTACTTC. The chain combines TRBV28 with TRBJ2-7; TRBD2 aligns across 8 bases. The junction had 8 bases not matched to a gene; V was cut back by 3 bases and J by 7 bases. The germline gives CDR1 MDHEN, CDR2 SYDVKM. The CDR3 has 14 amino acids.

CDR3 in DNA: TGTGCCAGCAGCTTTCCTGATGTGGAGACCCAGTACTTC. This sequence encodes CASSFPDVETQYF. The J gene is TRBJ2-5, the V gene TRBV5-4; D is uncertain. The CDR3 contains 13 residues. Looked up from germline, CDR1 is SGHNT and CDR2 is YYREEE (reference sequence). Trimming took 2 bases from V and 5 from J, leaving 10 bases between them.

The chain joins TRBV5-4 to TRBJ2-1, with D maybe TRBD2 (5 bases). V lost 7 bases, J lost 6 bases, and 20 bases lay in between. The CDR3 length is 15 residues. Per germline, CDR1 SGHNT and CDR2 YYREEE (reference sequence). CDR3 region: CASGSGGGSPNEQFF. The CDR3 bases are TGTGCCAGCGGGAGCGGAGGCGGAAGCCCCAATGAGCAGTTCTTC.

This chain joins TRBV27 and TRBJ2-1; D is unclear. Germline loops: CDR1 MNHEY, CDR2 SMNVEV (reference sequence). The CDR3 spans 14 residues. V was shortened by 3 bases and J by 2 bases, with 8 bases between the two germline ends. The CDR3 DNA reads TGTGCCAGCAGTTTCCTAGGCACCTACAATGAGCAGTTCTTC. Amino acid sequence: CASSFLGTYNEQFF.

This clone is a singleton in its sample. This sequence joins TRBV7-9 and TRBJ2-7; D call uncertain. This CDR3 is built from 13 residues. V dropped 3 bases and J dropped 0 bases, with 6 bases sitting between them. Germline CDR1 is SEHNR and CDR2 is FQNEAQ (reference sequence). The CDR3 protein is CASSLEFSYEQYF. In DNA, the CDR3 is TGTGCCAGCAGCTTGGAGTTCTCCTACGAGCAGTACTTC.

V is TRBV30 and J is TRBJ1-4; TRBD1 matches at 8 bases. CDR3 length equals 12 residues. Germline lookup yields CDR1 GTSNPN and CDR2 SVGIG (reference sequence). The V gene end was trimmed by 5 bases and the J gene end by 7 bases; junction bases not matched to a gene: 3. The CDR3 spells CAWGRGREKLFF. The CDR3, as DNA: TGTGCCTGGGGCAGGGGGCGTGAAAAACTGTTTTTT.

The chain has TRBV28 and TRBJ2-7; D is perhaps TRBD2 (5 bases). CDR1 and CDR2 from the germline V gene are MDHEN and SYDVKM. This CDR3 has 15 residues. V lost 4 bases and J lost 2, with 15 bases in between. The CDR3 spells CASSSEHLGAYEQYF. The CDR3 bases are TGTGCCAGCAGTTCCGAACACCTCGGGGCCTACGAGCAGTACTTC.

The gene calls are TRBV5-1 and TRBJ1-1; the match to TRBD1 covers 8 bases. CDR1 is SGHRS, CDR2 YFSETQ, per germline. V dropped 3 bases and J dropped 1; count of bases not matched to a gene: 2. The CDR3 runs to 14 residues. The CDR3 loop reads CASSWTGKNTEAFF. The CDR3 coding sequence is TGCGCCAGCAGCTGGACAGGGAAGAACACTGAAGCTTTCTTT.

The chain uses TRBV12-3 or TRBV12-4 and TRBJ1-4; perhaps TRBD1 as D (5 bases). The CDR3 is 12 amino acids. The V and J ends lost 8 bases and 8 bases respectively, with 12 bases between them. CDR3 residues: CASGGTSEKLFF. CDR3 DNA sequence: TGTGCCAGCGGGGGGACTTCGGAAAAACTGTTTTTT.

This clone was observed a handful of times. The V and J genes are TRBV29-1 and TRBJ2-2; possibly TRBD2 for D (6 bases). Germline CDR1 SQVTM, CDR2 ANQGSEA. CDR3 length: 15 residues. The V and J ends lost 4 bases and 7 bases respectively, with 19 bases between them. This chain's CDR3 is CSVGRGRGENGELFF. CDR3 nucleotides: TGCAGCGTTGGGAGAGGGCGGGGCGAAAACGGGGAGCTGTTTTTT.

The chain couples TRBV28 to TRBJ2-7; tentatively, D is TRBD2 (5 bases). The CDR3 has 14 amino acids. The germline V gene has CDR1 MDHEN and CDR2 SYDVKM. With 8 bases removed from V and 1 base from J, the gap between germline ends came to 15 bases. Here the CDR3 reads CASFSEGRSYEQYF. CDR3 nucleotide sequence: TGTGCCAGCTTCTCCGAGGGTAGGTCCTACGAGCAGTACTTC. Together with reference TRBV28 and TRBJ2-7, the CDR3 gives the full variable domain: DVKVTQSSRYLVKRTGEKVFLECVQDMDHENMFWYRQDPGLGLRLIYFSYDVKMKEKGDIPEGYSVSREKKERFSLILESASTNQTSMYLCASFSEGRSYEQYFGPGTRLTVT.

The J gene is TRBJ2-1, the V gene TRBV19; 10 nucleotides align to TRBD1. Germline V gives CDR1 LNHDA, CDR2 SQIVND (reference sequence). The CDR3 runs 15 residues. V was pared by 2 bases and J by 9 bases, with 7 bases of the junction left unmatched. The CDR3 sequence: CASSISGTGVLEQFF. CDR3 nucleotide sequence: TGTGCCAGTAGTATATCCGGGACAGGGGTTCTTGAGCAGTTCTTC. Supplemented by reference TRBV19 and TRBJ2-1, the full variable domain reads DGGITQSPKYLFRKEGQNVTLSCEQNLNHDAMYWYRQDPGQGLRLIYYSQIVNDFQKGDIAEGYSVSREKKESFPLTVTSAQKNPTAFYLCASSISGTGVLEQFFGPGTRLTVL.

This chain connects TRBV19 to TRBJ1-1; 8 nucleotides line up with TRBD1. The germline gives CDR1 LNHDA, CDR2 SQIVND (reference sequence). CDR3 length equals 14 residues. The junction had 6 bases not matched to a gene; V was cut back by 5 bases and J by 4 bases. The CDR3 bases are TGTGCCAGTAGTTCGACAGGGGTGGCCACTGAAGCTTTCTTT. Residues: CASSSTGVATEAFF.

The chain joins TRBV19 to TRBJ2-3; tentative D call: TRBD2 (6 bases). V was shortened by 8 bases and J by 1 base, with 10 bases between the two germline ends. CDR1 and CDR2 from the germline V gene are LNHDA and SQIVND (reference sequence). The CDR3 has 13 amino acids. The CDR3, as DNA: TGTGCCAGTGGCGGGGACGGCACAGATACGCAGTATTTT. This codes for CASGGDGTDTQYF.